These 18 T cell receptor beta chains were all obtained from the same sample, sequenced in a study of molecular identifiers for immune sequencing clone quantification. One entry per CDR3 protein, called by TCRdb with MiXCR from the PCR reads. The repertoire consists of 88,000 or so distinct CDR3 sequences, with 21% occurring once and the leading ten covering 0.85% to 1.2%. The sequenced material came from naive CD8+ T cells from blood, with Jurkat cell RNA spiked in. Subset defined: FACS-sorted CD8+CD4-CCR7+CD45RA+ naive T cells. The receptor set was obtained from a human donor in good health. Some libraries in this study had Jurkat cell RNA spiked in.

This chain joins TRBV19 and TRBJ2-3; perhaps D is TRBD1 or TRBD2 (5 bases each). This CDR3 has 17 amino acids. Trimming shortened V by 4 bases and J by 6 bases, and 23 bases separated the two germline ends. The germline V gene has CDR1 LNHDA and CDR2 SQIVND (reference sequence). CDR3: CASSTERDGTPGDTQYF. The CDR3 DNA is TGTGCCAGTAGTACCGAGAGGGACGGGACCCCGGGGGATACGCAGTATTTT.

On this clonotype itself: A junction end diverges from the germline sequence, so it may reflect a read error. The rearrangement links TRBV25-1 to TRBJ1-1; TRBD1 aligns across 7 bases. CDR1 is MGHDK, CDR2 SYGVNS, per germline. This CDR3 spans 15 amino acids. The CDR3 sequence: CASSKTTGLNAEAFF. The CDR3 DNA is TGTGCCAGCAGTAAAACGACAGGGCTGAACGCTGAAGCTTTCTTT.

The J gene is TRBJ2-7, the V gene TRBV27, with 7 bases identical to TRBD1. The V gene's germline CDR1 is MNHEY and CDR2 SMNVEV (reference sequence). CDR3 length: 15 residues. V shed 1 base, J shed 12 bases, and the junction held 15 bases outside the gene matches. The CDR3 spells CASSLYSGTEFWLYF. For the CDR3, the DNA is TGTGCCAGCAGTTTATACTCCGGGACAGAGTTTTGGTTGTACTTC.

This clonotype came up many times. V is TRBV5-1 and J is TRBJ2-1; 11 bases align to TRBD2. Per the germline V gene, CDR1 is SGHRS and CDR2 is YFSETQ. This CDR3 has 16 amino acids. V trimming: 4 bases; J trimming: 8 bases; junction bases outside the gene matches: 11. The CDR3 DNA is TGCGCCAGCAGCAGAAGTAGCGGGGGGGCCTTTGATGAGCAGTTCTTC. Translated, it gives CASSRSSGGAFDEQFF.

The chain recombines TRBV29-1 with TRBJ2-1; D ambiguous. Germline loops: CDR1 SQVTM, CDR2 ANQGSEA. The CDR3 runs 13 residues. V shed 4 bases and J shed 0 bases, with 7 bases lying between them. The CDR3 nucleotides read TGCAGCGTTGTTGACGGCTCCTACAATGAGCAGTTCTTC. Amino acids: CSVVDGSYNEQFF.

Many counts were recorded for this clonotype. This sequence joins TRBV7-9 and TRBJ2-3; 8 nucleotides align to TRBD1. Trimming took 2 bases from V and 6 from J; bases not matched to a gene: 13. The CDR3 covers 17 residues. In germline, CDR1 is SEHNR, CDR2 FQNEAQ (reference sequence). The CDR3 DNA is TGTGCCAGCAGCTTATTCGGACAGGGATCTAAGAGGGATACGCAGTATTTT. It codes for CASSLFGQGSKRDTQYF. Combining the CDR3 with reference TRBV7-9 and TRBJ2-3 gives the whole variable domain DTGVSQNPRHKITKRGQNVTFRCDPISEHNRLYWYRQTLGQGPEFLTYFQNEAQLEKSRLLSDRFSAERPKGSFSTLEIQRTEQGDSAMYLCASSLFGQGSKRDTQYFGPGTRLTVL.

This clonotype was detected many times. This chain joins TRBV7-2 and TRBJ2-3; D is uncertain. Trimming cost V 5 bases and J 1 base, with 13 bases left between them. The CDR3 is 15 residues long. CDR1 and CDR2 from the germline V gene are SGHTA and FQGNSA. In nucleotides, the CDR3 is TGTGCCAGCAGCAATCTGGCACCGGGCACAGATACGCAGTATTTT. It yields the protein CASSNLAPGTDTQYF.

Details on this clonotype: The junction differs from germline at one of its ends, possibly a read error. The chain uses TRBV25-1 and TRBJ2-3; D may be TRBD2 (6 bases). This CDR3 is built from 13 residues. CDR1 is MGHDK and CDR2 is SYGVNS in the germline V gene. The CDR3 loop reads CTSSTWGADTQYF. As DNA, the CDR3 is TGTACCAGCAGTACATGGGGGGCAGATACGCAGTATTTT.

The sample holds many counts of this clonotype. V gene TRBV20-1 combines with J gene TRBJ2-7, with D possibly being TRBD1 (6 bases). Germline V gives CDR1 DFQATT, CDR2 SNEGSKA (reference sequence). The CDR3 has 13 amino acids. V gave up 6 bases and J gave up 4 bases, with 16 bases separating them. The DNA of the CDR3 is TGCAGTGCCGGAGCCGTGACAGGTTACGAGCAGTACTTC. Residues: CSAGAVTGYEQYF.

This clonotype was recorded at least ten times. V and J are TRBV29-1 and TRBJ2-5, with D maybe TRBD1 (5 bases). The V end was cut by 4 bases, the J end by 2 bases, with 14 bases between. The CDR3 runs 14 residues. Germline V CDR1 and CDR2: SQVTM, ANQGSEA. For the CDR3, the DNA is TGCAGCGTTGTAGTCGCAGGGCAACAAGAGACCCAGTACTTC. As protein: CSVVVAGQQETQYF.

As to this clonotype: Being one base from a much bigger clone, this may be a read error. This chain links TRBV6-5 with TRBJ1-4, with D unresolved. Germline V lookup: CDR1 MNHEY, CDR2 SVGAGI. The CDR3 consists of 14 residues. The V end lost 11 bases, the J end lost 0 bases, and 13 bases lay between the germline ends. CDR3 in DNA: TGTGCCGGCTCGGAGTATCCAACTAATGAAAAACTGTTTTTT. It yields the protein CAGSEYPTNEKLFF.

This clonotype was seen ten or more times. The chain couples TRBV19 to TRBJ2-3; D is perhaps TRBD1 or TRBD2 (5 bases each). Germline V CDR1 and CDR2: LNHDA, SQIVND (reference sequence). The CDR3 extends over 15 amino acids. The V and J ends lost 3 bases and 10 bases respectively, with 20 bases between them. CDR3 sequence reads: CASSIGYGTSQAQYF. The CDR3 DNA sequence: TGTGCCAGTAGTATCGGGTATGGGACGTCCCAGGCGCAGTATTTT.

This clonotype has a count of ten or more. This chain joins TRBV7-9 and TRBJ1-1, with D uncertain. V lost 3 bases to trimming and J lost 3 bases, with 8 bases between them. The CDR3 loop spans 13 amino acids. Germline V gives CDR1 SEHNR, CDR2 FQNEAQ (reference sequence). The CDR3 region is CASSFPGDTEAFF. Written as DNA, the CDR3 is TGTGCCAGCAGCTTCCCGGGAGACACTGAAGCTTTCTTT.

In this sample, this clonotype turned up many times. The gene calls are TRBV12-3 or TRBV12-4 and TRBJ2-5, with D perhaps being TRBD1 or TRBD2 (5 bases each). This CDR3 region has 13 residues. V was shortened by 7 bases and J by 4 bases, with 13 bases between the two germline ends. The CDR3 bases are TGTGCCAGCACTGGGACCGGACGAGAGACCCAGTACTTC. Its translation is CASTGTGRETQYF.

A word on this clonotype: A much more abundant neighbour one base away suggests this may be a read error. It is likely a read error, because the conserved phenylalanine at the end of the CDR3 is missing. V usage is TRBV6-5 and J usage is TRBJ1-1; D not resolved. This CDR3 is 13 amino acids long. V gave up 2 bases and J gave up 3 bases, with 7 bases separating them. Germline assignment: CDR1 MNHEY and CDR2 SVGAGI. The CDR3 here is CASSYRVDTEAFI. Written as DNA, the CDR3 is TGTGCCAGCAGTTACAGGGTTGACACTGAAGCTTTCATT.

Note on this clonotype: This could be a read error, since a much larger clone is one nucleotide away. V is TRBV25-1 and J is TRBJ2-5, with unresolved D. Looked up from germline, CDR1 is MGHDK and CDR2 is SYGVNS. This CDR3 spans 11 amino acids. The CDR3 DNA reads TGTGCCAGCTGTGAATTTGAGACCCAGTACTTC. Protein sequence: CASCEFETQYF. Looking up the rest from reference TRBV25-1 and TRBJ2-5 gives the full variable domain: EADIYQTPRYLVIGTGKKITLECSQTMGHDKMYWYQQDPGMELHLIHYSYGVNSTEKGDLSSESTVSRIRTEHFPLTLESARPSHTSQYLCASCEFETQYFGPGTRLLVL.

The table lists this clonotype with many counts. V gene TRBV5-5 combines with J gene TRBJ2-7; TRBD1 might be the D (5 bases). Germline CDR1 is SGHKS and CDR2 is YYEKEE (reference sequence). This CDR3 has 14 residues. With 6 bases removed from V and 2 bases from J, the gap between germline ends came to 15 bases. In nucleotides, the CDR3 is TGTGCCAGCAACCCAGGGCTCACAGCCTACGAGCAGTACTTC. Its translation is CASNPGLTAYEQYF. The variable domain in full, completed from reference TRBV5-5 and TRBJ2-7, reads DAGVTQSPTHLIKTRGQQVTLRCSPISGHKSVSWYQQVLGQGPQFIFQYYEKEERGRGNFPDRFSARQFPNYSSELNVNALLLGDSALYLCASNPGLTAYEQYFGPGTRLTVT.

V is TRBV12-3 or TRBV12-4 and J is TRBJ1-1; possibly TRBD1 for D (6 bases). The germline V and J ends were trimmed by 7 bases and 0 bases, with 18 bases remaining between them. This CDR3 contains 16 residues. CDR3 in amino acids: CASNNPTGTLNTEAFF. DNA of the CDR3: TGTGCCAGCAACAATCCAACCGGGACACTGAACACTGAAGCTTTCTTT.